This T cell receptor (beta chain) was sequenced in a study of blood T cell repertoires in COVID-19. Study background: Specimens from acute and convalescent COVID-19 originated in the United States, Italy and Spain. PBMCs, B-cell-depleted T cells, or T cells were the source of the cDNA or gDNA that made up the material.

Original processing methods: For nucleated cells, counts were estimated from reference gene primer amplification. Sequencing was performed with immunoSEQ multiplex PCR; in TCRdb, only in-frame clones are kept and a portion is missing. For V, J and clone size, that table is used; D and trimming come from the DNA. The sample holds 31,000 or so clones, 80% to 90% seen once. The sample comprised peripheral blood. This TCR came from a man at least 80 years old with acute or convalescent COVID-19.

The CDR3 here is CASSLGGGNTEAFF. Written as DNA, the CDR3 is TGTGCCAGCAGCCTTGGCGGGGGGAACACTGAAGCTTTCTTT. This chain uses TRBV7-9 with TRBJ1-1; D may be TRBD1 (5 bases). V was pared by 5 bases and J by 1 base, with 11 bases between. This CDR3 comprises 14 residues. Germline CDR1 reads SEHNR; CDR2 reads FQNEAQ (reference sequence).